The text below deals with one T cell receptor beta chain. Its antigen is not yet known. Base qualities are not provided; no much larger clone lies one nucleotide away. The sample belongs to a study of blood T cell repertoires in COVID-19 (dated by TCRdb to 2020 to 2022). Turning to the overall study: The collaborator samples originated in the United States, Italy and Spain and spanned the acute and convalescent phases of COVID-19. The material from the prospective study consisted of cDNA or gDNA derived from T cells, B-cell-depleted T cells, or PBMCs. The dataset comprised deeply sampled blood TCRbeta repertoires from subjects exposed to, actively infected with, or recovered from COVID-19. The repertoires were made available in a free public database intended to serve as a resource for research on the immune response to SARS-CoV-2. Samples were obtained from the ongoing ImmuneRACE study (first 160 participants) and from over a thousand subjects provided by 6 global collaborators. Nearly every sample came with metadata listing a de-identified subject ID, COVID-19 status, age in years and sex. Where HLA class I and class II types were available, the types were taken from metadata supplied by the sample provider, not from assay-based typing.

Whole blood was collected in K2EDTA tubes by collaborating institutions according to the institutions' own protocols. For TCRbeta analysis, collaborator samples were shipped as frozen whole blood, as isolated PBMCs, or as DNA extracted from either sample type. The paper as a whole reports these results and caveats: The quantity of clinical and demographic metadata differed by source and by participant and was supplied without curation.

The germline V gene encodes CDR1 SGHAT and CDR2 FQNNGV. Relative to germline, V is missing 3 bases and J is missing 0 bases, with 4 bases of the junction outside any gene match. The CDR3 has 16 amino acids, counting the end cysteine and phenylalanine. Kept here is only the CDR3 DNA, which spans 48 bases and is read in frame from base 1. TCRbeta CDR3 regions were amplified from genomic DNA using the immunoSEQ Assay, a bias-controlled multiplex PCR. In the original analysis: Nucleated cell counts per sample were estimated from amplification of reference gene primers within the assay. To quantify the absolute abundance of each unique TCRbeta CDR3 rearrangement, sequence reads were collapsed and filtered. For each sample, productive Simpson clonality was calculated by taking the square root of Simpson's diversity index across productive rearrangements. The immuneACCESS repertoire file appears here via TCRdb, limited to in-frame rearrangements. These files lack a portion of the clones; in checked studies, under half of the deficit traces to unresolved V genes, and the cause of the others is not known. The V and J calls and the clone size are those of that table, but D and trimming were determined from the DNA. The sample has roughly 160,000 clones on record, approximately 91% of them singletons. Roughly 2.3% of the sample rests with the top ten.

The sequence joins TRBV11-2 to TRBJ2-1, and TRBD2 matches 8 of the central bases. This TCR was recovered from a man aged 18 to 35 with acute or convalescent COVID-19. The sample consisted of peripheral blood. The DNA sequence reads TGTGCCAGCAGCTTTAGCGGGACCCGCTCCTACAATGAGCAGTTCTTC. The translation is CASSFSGTRSYNEQFF.